This TCR beta chain comes out of a study of blood T cell repertoires in COVID-19. CDR1 and CDR2 (germline): SGHRS, YFSETQ. V dropped 5 bases and J dropped 4; count of bases not matched to a gene: 7. CDR3 length: 15 amino acids. In the source study's methods: Amplification from reference gene primers served as the basis for estimated nucleated cell counts. Sequencing was performed with immunoSEQ multiplex PCR; in TCRdb, only in-frame clones are kept and a portion is missing. V and J calls and clone size come straight from that table; D and trimming were deduced from the DNA. The sample has some 190,000 clones; approximately 91% are singletons.

J is TRBJ2-1 and V is TRBV5-1; 9 bases line up with TRBD1. The sequencing input was peripheral blood. The origin of this receptor is a man younger than 45 with acute or convalescent COVID-19. CDR3 residues: CASRVADRGYNEQFF. Here the CDR3 DNA reads TGCGCCAGCAGGGTGGCGGACAGGGGTTACAATGAGCAGTTCTTC. The full variable domain, rest sourced from reference TRBV5-1 and TRBJ2-1, is KAGVTQTPRYLIKTRGQQVTLSCSPISGHRSVSWYQQTPGQGLQFLFEYFSETQRNKGNFPGRFSGRQFSNSRSEMNVSTLELGDSALYLCASRVADRGYNEQFFGPGTRLTVL.